These T cell receptor beta chains were read from a single sample in a study of T cells in localized non-small cell lung cancer. Generated by immunoSEQ multiplex PCR, the TCRdb table keeps only in-frame clones and is missing some. This table holds under 20,000 clones, roughly 85% found once. The material was peripheral blood, obtained before any cancer treatment. Receptor source: a male donor aged 60 or older with stage I lung adenocarcinoma. CDR3s include the opening cysteine and the closing phenylalanine or tryptophan. Each record gives: V gene, J gene, CDR3 length, clone size, D gene, CDR3 DNA, CDR3 protein. D genes are given only for firm matches. Part of the rows lack a size; the others show once, few, many or a class for expanded clones.

TRBV4-3	TRBJ2-3	15	once	.	TGCGCCAGCAGCCAGAGGGAAGGGGATCAAGATACGCAGTATTTT	CASSQREGDQDTQYF
TRBV7-8	TRBJ2-1	15	.	TRBD1	TGTGCCAGCAGCGCAATCCGGGACAGGGCGAATGAGCAGTTCTTC	CASSAIRDRANEQFF
TRBV5-4	TRBJ1-2	14	.	TRBD1	TGTGCCAGCAGCTTGGATCAGGGGGCAGGGGGCTACACCTTC	CASSLDQGAGGYTF
TRBV11-2	TRBJ2-1	15	.	.	TGTGCCAGCGTACCGGGACGGAATACCTACAATGAGCAGTTCTTC	CASVPGRNTYNEQFF
TRBV28	TRBJ1-1	13	.	.	TGTGCCAGCAGTTTTCCGCTAAGGACTGAAGCTTTCTTT	CASSFPLRTEAFF
TRBV7-9	TRBJ1-6	18	.	TRBD1	TGTGCCAGCAGCAACCCCCCTGGGACAGGCCGGACTAATTCACCCCTCCACTTT	CASSNPPGTGRTNSPLHF
TRBV7-9	TRBJ1-1	12	.	.	TGTGCCAGCAGCGTAGGGATGTTTGGAGCTTTCTTT	CASSVGMFGAFF
TRBV7-2	TRBJ2-7	16	.	TRBD1	TGTGCCAGCAGCTTAAATTCCGGGACAGGGATAAACGAGCAGTACTTC	CASSLNSGTGINEQYF
TRBV7-9	TRBJ2-1	14	.	TRBD1	TGTGCCAGCAGCTTTGGGACAGGGGTAATTGAGCAGTTCTTC	CASSFGTGVIEQFF
TRBV6-1	TRBJ1-1	11	.	.	TGTGCCAGCAGGGGGGACACTGAAGCTTTCTTT	CASRGDTEAFF
TRBV11-2	TRBJ2-1	12	few	.	TGTGCCAGCAGCCTAGAAAGGAATGAGCAGTTCTTC	CASSLERNEQFF
TRBV29-1	TRBJ1-2	12	.	.	TGCAGCGTTGACGGGGGGAAGGGGGGCTACACCTTC	CSVDGGKGGYTF
TRBV30	TRBJ2-1	14	.	.	TGTGCCTGGAGTGTAGGTGGGAAAGTCGATGAGCAGTTCTTC	CAWSVGGKVDEQFF
TRBV6-5	TRBJ2-6	16	.	.	TGTGCCAGCAGTTACTCGAGCAGTTCTGGGGCCAACGTCCTGACTTTC	CASSYSSSSGANVLTF
TRBV11-2	TRBJ2-1	14	.	TRBD2	TGTGCCAGCAGCCCGGGAGGGTTCCACAATGAGCAGTTCTTC	CASSPGGFHNEQFF
TRBV4-3	TRBJ2-7	13	.	.	TGCGCCAGCAGCCAAGGGCCGACCTACGAGCAGTACTTC	CASSQGPTYEQYF
TRBV15	TRBJ1-4	15	.	.	TGTGCCACCAGCTCGCCGGCCTCCCTTGGTGAAAAACTGTTTTTT	CATSSPASLGEKLFF
TRBV29-1	TRBJ2-3	14	.	.	TGCAGCGTCGCCAGGGGCGCGGTGACAGATACGCAGTATTTT	CSVARGAVTDTQYF